This T cell receptor (beta chain) was identified in a study of cytomegalovirus exposure and HLA in healthy donors. Vbeta (60) and Jbeta (13) primers were used in the PCR. Profiling relied on immunoSEQ multiplex PCR, and the TCRdb table lists in-frame clones only, not all of them. In the table there are 150,000 to 200,000 clones, about 77% of which are singletons. The CDR3 totals 14 residues. The V gene's germline CDR1 is SGHVS and CDR2 FQNEAQ. With 5 bases clipped from V and 7 bases from J, the junction kept 6 bases outside the gene matches. The TCR comes from a man between 18 and 29 years old in good health and CMV-seropositive. The chain uses TRBV7-8 and TRBJ2-1; 9 nucleotides match TRBD1. Input material: PBMCs. The CDR3 loop reads CASSPGTGMNEQFF. CDR3 bases: TGTGCCAGCAGCCCCGGGACAGGGATGAATGAGCAGTTCTTC.